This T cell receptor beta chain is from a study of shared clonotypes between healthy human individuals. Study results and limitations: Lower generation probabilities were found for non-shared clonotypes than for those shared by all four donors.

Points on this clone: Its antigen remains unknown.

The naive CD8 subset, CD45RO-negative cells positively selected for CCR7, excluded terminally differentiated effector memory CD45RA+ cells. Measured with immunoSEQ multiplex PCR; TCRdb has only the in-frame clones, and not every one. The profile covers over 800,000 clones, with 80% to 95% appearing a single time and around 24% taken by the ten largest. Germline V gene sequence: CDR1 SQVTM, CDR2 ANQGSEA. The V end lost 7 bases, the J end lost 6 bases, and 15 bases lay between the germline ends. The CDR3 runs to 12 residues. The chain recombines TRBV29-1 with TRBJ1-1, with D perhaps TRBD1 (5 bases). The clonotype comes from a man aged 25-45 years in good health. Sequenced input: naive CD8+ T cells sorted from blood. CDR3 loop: CSAGDQEAEAFF. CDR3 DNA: TGCAGCGCGGGGGACCAAGAGGCTGAAGCTTTCTTT.